This TCR beta chain was sequenced for a study of blood T cell repertoires in COVID-19. For the study at large: Material from acute and convalescent COVID-19 was sourced from the United States, Italy and Spain. Sources were T cells, B-cell-depleted T cells, or PBMCs; the material itself was cDNA or gDNA.

The repertoire was sequenced with immunoSEQ multiplex PCR; TCRdb's copy has only in-frame clones and lacks some. Of 200,000 to 250,000 clones in the sample, approximately 80% were seen once. The CDR3 covers 15 residues. Germline-derived CDR1 and CDR2 are SGHTA and FQGNSA. The V and J ends lost 4 bases and 8 bases, in that order; junction bases with no gene match: 11. While infection was still active, Seattle patients were enrolled and then followed longitudinally. This sequence originates from an elderly woman with COVID-19, enrolled during active disease. V is TRBV7-2 and J is TRBJ2-1; 7 bases line up with TRBD2. The material sequenced was peripheral blood. CDR3 protein: CASSSPGLVRDEQFF. In DNA form, the CDR3 reads TGTGCCAGCAGCTCACCCGGACTAGTAAGAGATGAGCAGTTCTTC.